One and the same sample provided the 20 T cell receptor beta chains below, sequenced in a study of blood T cell repertoires in COVID-19 (TCRdb year 2020). Library method: the immunoSEQ multiplex PCR assay. TCRdb's version of the immuneACCESS table is confined to in-frame rearrangements and falls short of the full clone set. An unresolved V gene accounts for under half of the shortfall where checked; the remainder is of unknown origin. The sample table lists 140,000 to 150,000 clones, 80% to 90% of them with a count of one. The top ten constitute 6.5% to 8.5% of the sample. The sequenced sample was peripheral blood. The receptors originated from a human donor with acute or convalescent COVID-19. The donor label of this sample is uncertain.

This chain joins TRBV2 and TRBJ2-7, with 12 bases fitting TRBD1. V lost 5 bases to trimming and J lost 7 bases; unmatched junction nucleotides: 12. Germline-derived CDR1 and CDR2 are SNHLY and FYNNEI. This CDR3 spans 16 amino acids. This chain's CDR3 is CASSFPGQGAEWEQYV. In DNA form, the CDR3 reads TGTGCCAGCAGTTTCCCGGGACAGGGGGCGGAGTGGGAGCAGTACGTC.

The chain has TRBV18 and TRBJ2-7; 13 bases agree with TRBD2. The CDR3 totals 17 residues. Germline V gene lookup returns CDR1 KGHSH and CDR2 LQKENI. Trimming at V came to 2 bases and at J to 7 bases, leaving 11 bases not matched to a gene. The CDR3: CASSPSTGLAGPSEQYF. DNA for the CDR3: TGTGCCAGCTCACCATCGACGGGACTAGCGGGACCTAGTGAGCAGTACTTC.

J is TRBJ2-2 and V is TRBV11-2; maybe TRBD1 (7 bases). V dropped 11 bases and J dropped 5 bases, with 15 bases sitting between them. The germline CDR1 and CDR2 sequences are SGHAT and FQNNGV. The CDR3 contains 13 residues. The CDR3: CASGGGITGELFF. The CDR3, as DNA: TGTGCCTCAGGAGGGGGCATAACCGGGGAGCTGTTTTTT.

J is TRBJ2-2 and V is TRBV5-1, with a weak D call TRBD2 (5 bases). There are 14 residues in the CDR3. Trimming cost V 4 bases and J 6 bases, with 13 bases left between them. The germline gives CDR1 SGHRS, CDR2 YFSETQ. CDR3 DNA sequence: TGCGCCAGCAGCCCCCAGGAGGTAGCCGGGGAGCTGTTTTTT. Protein sequence: CASSPQEVAGELFF.

V gene TRBV5-4 combines with J gene TRBJ1-6; D ambiguous. The CDR3 is made up of 16 amino acids. The germline V gene encodes CDR1 SGHNT and CDR2 YYREEE (reference sequence). Trimming removed 4 bases from V and 7 bases from J, with 18 bases in between. CDR3 coding DNA: TGTGCCAGCAGCCCCGGCCAACAGATTGAAAATTCACCCCTCCACTTT. Amino acids: CASSPGQQIENSPLHF.

The chain has TRBV19 and TRBJ1-5, with a tentative D call TRBD1 (6 bases). The V gene lost 9 bases and the J gene lost 2 bases, with 14 bases spanning the gap. The germline V gene encodes CDR1 LNHDA and CDR2 SQIVND (reference sequence). CDR3 length: 14 amino acids. CDR3 sequence (DNA): TGTGCCAGCGGACAGTCCGGGGGCAATCAGCCCCAGCATTTT. Translation: CASGQSGGNQPQHF.

This chain joins TRBV7-6 and TRBJ2-3, with 11 positions matching TRBD2. J lost 5 bases, V lost 5 bases, and 3 bases had no gene match. The CDR3 runs to 14 residues. CDR1 is SGHVS, CDR2 FNYEAQ, per germline. CDR3 bases: TGTGCCAGCAGCGGGACTAGCGGAATAGATACGCAGTATTTT. It specifies CASSGTSGIDTQYF.

This rearrangement joins TRBV11-2 to TRBJ2-3; 8 nucleotides match TRBD2. This CDR3 contains 16 residues. The germline CDR1 and CDR2 sequences are SGHAT and FQNNGV. V lost 2 bases to trimming and J lost 1 base; unmatched junction nucleotides: 5. The CDR3 is CASSLIAGGGTDTQYF. For the CDR3, the DNA is TGTGCCAGCAGCTTAATCGCGGGGGGCGGCACAGATACGCAGTATTTT. The complete variable domain, with remaining parts taken from reference TRBV11-2 and TRBJ2-3, reads EAGVAQSPRYKIIEKRQSVAFWCNPISGHATLYWYQQILGQGPKLLIQFQNNGVVDDSQLPKDRFSAERLKGVDSTLKIQPAKLEDSAVYLCASSLIAGGGTDTQYFGPGTRLTVL.

The chain is built from TRBV9 and TRBJ2-2; a weak D match, TRBD1 (6 bases). Germline assignment: CDR1 SGDLS and CDR2 YYNGEE. The V gene lost 8 bases and the J gene lost 0 bases, with 11 bases spanning the gap. This CDR3 region has 14 residues. CDR3 coding DNA: TGTGCCAGTGGGGGCAGGACGAACACCGGGGAGCTGTTTTTT. This translates into CASGGRTNTGELFF.

The V call is TRBV19, the J call TRBJ2-7; 9 bases fit TRBD1. Germline CDR1 LNHDA, CDR2 SQIVND (reference sequence). Unmatched junction bases numbered 6, after V lost 9 bases and J lost 6 bases. CDR3 length: 12 amino acids. CDR3 nucleotide sequence: TGTGCCAGGGACAGGGGAGTGTGCGAGCAGTACGTC. Its protein is CARDRGVCEQYV.

J is TRBJ1-2 and V is TRBV18; D possibly corresponds to TRBD1 (6 bases). Deletions cut 5 bases from V and 1 base from J, with 14 bases between. CDR3 length: 15 amino acids. Germline CDR1 reads KGHSH; CDR2 reads LQKENI. The DNA of the CDR3 is TGTGCCAGCTCAACCCTCGGGGGGCTTAACTATGGCTACACCTTC. Translation gives CASSTLGGLNYGYTF.

V is TRBV11-3 and J is TRBJ2-3, with TRBD2 matching over 7 bases. The CDR3 has 17 residues. Germline values: CDR1 SGHNT, CDR2 YENEEA. J gave up 1 base and V 0 bases, and 7 bases lay outside the gene matches. CDR3 sequence: CASSLDRGVSGTDTQYF. The CDR3, as DNA: TGTGCCAGCAGCTTAGACCGGGGGGTTAGCGGCACAGATACGCAGTATTTT.

J is TRBJ1-6 and V is TRBV27, with no clear D. The V gene lost 7 bases and the J gene lost 7 bases, with 14 bases spanning the gap. CDR1 is MNHEY, CDR2 SMNVEV, per germline (reference sequence). This CDR3 has 14 amino acids. CDR3 loop: CASNPGLGNSPLHF. For the CDR3, the DNA is TGTGCCAGCAACCCCGGACTGGGGAATTCACCCCTCCACTTT.

V is TRBV6-5 and J is TRBJ1-5, with TRBD1 identical over 9 bases. The V and J ends lost 6 bases and 8 bases, in that order; junction bases with no gene match: 5. Germline-derived CDR1 and CDR2 are MNHEY and SVGAGI. This CDR3 has 13 amino acids. The CDR3 DNA reads TGTGCCAGCAGGAGGACAGGGGCAGAGCCCCAGCATTTT. Translation gives CASRRTGAEPQHF.

The V call is TRBV14, the J call TRBJ2-7, with 7 bases lining up with TRBD1. Germline CDR1 and CDR2: SGHDN and FVKESK. V was pared by 4 bases and J by 2 bases, with 5 bases of the junction left unmatched. The CDR3 is 14 residues long. The CDR3 spells CASSRQGPAYEQYF. In DNA form, the CDR3 reads TGTGCCAGCAGCCGACAGGGACCTGCCTACGAGCAGTACTTC.

The genes are TRBV11-3 and TRBJ1-1; D is unresolved. V was trimmed by 1 base and J by 5 bases, leaving 8 bases between them. The CDR3 totals 13 residues. The germline V gene encodes CDR1 SGHNT and CDR2 YENEEA. In DNA form, the CDR3 reads TGTGCCAGCAGCTTAGGGACGGGGACTGAAGCTTTCTTT. It translates to CASSLGTGTEAFF.

The chain recombines TRBV2 with TRBJ2-5; a possible D gene is TRBD1 (5 bases). Trimming stripped 4 bases from V and 5 bases from J, with 8 bases between. Per the germline V gene, CDR1 is SNHLY and CDR2 is FYNNEI. The CDR3 spans 12 residues. CDR3 protein: CASSGQSETQYF. For the CDR3, the DNA is TGTGCCAGCAGTGGACAGTCGGAGACCCAGTACTTC. The full variable domain, its missing parts supplied by reference TRBV2 and TRBJ2-5, is EPEVTQTPSHQVTQMGQEVILRCVPISNHLYFYWYRQILGQKVEFLVSFYNNEISEKSEIFDDQFSVERPDGSNFTLKIRSTKLEDSAMYFCASSGQSETQYFGPGTRLLVL.

CDR3 region: CASSLADRSYTF. The CDR3 bases are TGTGCCAGCAGCCTAGCGGACAGAAGCTACACCTTC. The rearrangement joins TRBV9 to TRBJ1-2; TRBD1 might be the D (6 bases). Trimming removed 4 bases from V and 9 bases from J, with 13 bases in between. Germline lookup yields CDR1 SGDLS and CDR2 YYNGEE. CDR3 length equals 12 residues.

V usage is TRBV24-1 and J usage is TRBJ2-1, with 8 nucleotides matching TRBD1. The germline V gene has CDR1 KGHDR and CDR2 SFDVKD. V was clipped by 4 bases and J by 2 bases; unmatched bases: 6. This CDR3 is built from 16 residues. The DNA for the CDR3 is TGTGCCACCAGTGACACGGACAGGGCGACCTACAATGAGCAGTTCTTC. Translation gives CATSDTDRATYNEQFF.

The genes are TRBV3-1 (or the pseudogene TRBV3-2) and TRBJ2-3, with D unresolved. Per germline, CDR1 LGHDT and CDR2 YNNKEL (reference sequence). The length of the CDR3 is 13 residues. Trimming shortened V by 0 bases and J by 2 bases, and 3 bases separated the two germline ends. CDR3: CASSQEYTDTQYF. CDR3 nucleotide sequence: TGTGCCAGCAGCCAAGAATACACAGATACGCAGTATTTT.